This paragraph covers one T cell receptor (beta chain) sequence. The sample comes from a study of blood T cell repertoires in COVID-19. Across the whole study: Samples representing acute and convalescent COVID-19 were sourced from the United States, Italy and Spain. Sample material is recorded as cDNA or gDNA derived from T cells, B-cell-depleted T cells, or PBMCs.

How the authors handled the data: Researchers report that nucleated cell counts were estimated from reference gene primer amplification. The data were produced by immunoSEQ multiplex PCR, yet TCRdb's version contains in-frame clones alone and is incomplete. V and J calls and clone size are given by that table; D and trimming were obtained from the DNA. The sample shows about 200,000 clones, 80% to 90% of them seen only once. Germline loops: CDR1 SGHDN, CDR2 FVKESK. This CDR3 spans 11 amino acids. V was pared by 6 bases and J by 9 bases, with 11 bases between. Sequencing was performed on peripheral blood. The TCR was taken from a man older than 75 with acute or convalescent COVID-19. The chain combines TRBV14 with TRBJ1-1; the D gene is possibly TRBD1 (5 bases). The CDR3 DNA reads as TGTGCCAGCAGTAAATCAGGGCAAGCTTTCTTT. Encoded protein: CASSKSGQAFF.